This T cell receptor beta chain was documented in a study of T cell clones after liver transplantation. Notes on the study in general: Migration into the graft, not deletion, may explain lost graft donor-reactive T cells.

As regards this clone: The antigen remains undetermined.

CDR3 length: 16 residues. Per the germline V gene, CDR1 is MNHEY and CDR2 is SVGAGI. Germline trimming cut 1 base from V and 7 bases from J; bases unmatched to any gene: 6. The protocol was immunoSEQ multiplex PCR, while the TCRdb copy is restricted to in-frame clones and leaves out a portion. The data show fewer than 10,000 clones, around three quarters seen once. The sample here was CD8+ T cells from blood, taken at the roughly 15-month timepoint. This clonotype originated in a human patient who received a liver transplant. Some T cells may be graft donor cells. The chain links TRBV6-5 to TRBJ2-5; TRBD2 matches 13 bases. CDR3 sequence: CASSYLGTSGIGTQYF. CDR3 nucleotide sequence: TGTGCCAGCAGTTACTTGGGGACTAGCGGGATAGGGACCCAGTACTTC.